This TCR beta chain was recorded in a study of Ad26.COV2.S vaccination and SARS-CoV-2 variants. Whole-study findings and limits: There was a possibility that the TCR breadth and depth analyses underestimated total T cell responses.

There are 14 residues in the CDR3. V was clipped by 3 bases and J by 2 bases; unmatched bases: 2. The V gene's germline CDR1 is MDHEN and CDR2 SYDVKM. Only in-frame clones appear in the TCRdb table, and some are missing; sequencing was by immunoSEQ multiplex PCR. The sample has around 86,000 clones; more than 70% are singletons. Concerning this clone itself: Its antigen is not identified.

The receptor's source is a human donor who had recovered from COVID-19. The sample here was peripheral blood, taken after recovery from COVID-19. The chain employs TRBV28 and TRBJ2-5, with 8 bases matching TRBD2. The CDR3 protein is CASSFGGDQETQYF. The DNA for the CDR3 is TGTGCCAGCAGTTTCGGGGGGGATCAAGAGACCCAGTACTTC.